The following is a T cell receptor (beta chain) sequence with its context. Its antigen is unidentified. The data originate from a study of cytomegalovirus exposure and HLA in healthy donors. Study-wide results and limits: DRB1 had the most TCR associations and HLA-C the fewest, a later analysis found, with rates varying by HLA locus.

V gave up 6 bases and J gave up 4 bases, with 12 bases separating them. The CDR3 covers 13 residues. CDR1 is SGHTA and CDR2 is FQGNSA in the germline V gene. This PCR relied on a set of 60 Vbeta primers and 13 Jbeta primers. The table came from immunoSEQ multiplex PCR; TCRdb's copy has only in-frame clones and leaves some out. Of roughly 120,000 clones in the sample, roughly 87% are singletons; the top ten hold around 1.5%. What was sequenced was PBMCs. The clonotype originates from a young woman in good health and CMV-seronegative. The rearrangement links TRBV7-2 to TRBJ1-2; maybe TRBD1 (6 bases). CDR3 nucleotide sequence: TGTGCCAGCAGACTTACAGGGAGCTATGGCTACACCTTC. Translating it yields CASRLTGSYGYTF. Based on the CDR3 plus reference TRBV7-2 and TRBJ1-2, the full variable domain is GAGVSQSPSNKVTEKGKDVELRCDPISGHTALYWYRQSLGQGLEFLIYFQGNSAPDKSGLPSDRFSAERTGGSVSTLTIQRTQQEDSAVYLCASRLTGSYGYTFGSGTRLTVV.